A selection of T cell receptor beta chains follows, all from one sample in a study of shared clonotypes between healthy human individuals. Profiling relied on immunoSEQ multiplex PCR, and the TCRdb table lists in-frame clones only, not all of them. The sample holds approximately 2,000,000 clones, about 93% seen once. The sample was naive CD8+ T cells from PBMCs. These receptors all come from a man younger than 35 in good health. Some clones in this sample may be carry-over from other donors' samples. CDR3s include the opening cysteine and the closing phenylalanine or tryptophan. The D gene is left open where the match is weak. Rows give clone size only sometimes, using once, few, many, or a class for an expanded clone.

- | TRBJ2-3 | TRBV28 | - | TGTGCCAGCAGTTTATACGCCGGGCAGGCCCCTTATAGCACAGATACGCAGTATTTT | CASSLYAGQAPYSTDTQYF
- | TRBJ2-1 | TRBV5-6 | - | TGTGCCAGCAGCTTTGGGTTGGGGGGCAATGAGCAGTTCTTC | CASSFGLGGNEQFF
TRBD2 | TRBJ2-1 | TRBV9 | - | TGTGCCAGCAGCTTCCCCGGGACTAGCGGCCTAGGGAATGAGCAGTTCTTC | CASSFPGTSGLGNEQFF
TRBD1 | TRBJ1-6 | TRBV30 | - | TGTGCCTGGAGTGCCAGGGGGGGTAATTCACCCCTCCACTTT | CAWSARGGNSPLHF
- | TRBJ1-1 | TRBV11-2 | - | TGTGCCAGCAGCTTCGGCCGAAACACTGAAGCTTTCTTT | CASSFGRNTEAFF
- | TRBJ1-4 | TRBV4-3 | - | TGCGCCAGCAGCCAAGAGGTTGACAGAACTAATGAAAAACTGTTTTTT | CASSQEVDRTNEKLFF
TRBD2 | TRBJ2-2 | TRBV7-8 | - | TGTGCCAGCAGCCCGAAACTAGCGGGAGGCTACACCGGGGAGCTGTTTTTT | CASSPKLAGGYTGELFF
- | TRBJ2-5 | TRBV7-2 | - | TGTGCCAGCAGCTTAGGGGTTCGGGGGGAGACCCAGTACTTC | CASSLGVRGETQYF
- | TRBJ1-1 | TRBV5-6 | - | TGTGCCAGCAGCTTGGCCGGGGTAGGGTCTGAAGCTTTCTTT | CASSLAGVGSEAFF
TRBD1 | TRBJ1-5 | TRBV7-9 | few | TGTGCCAGCAGCTCCGGGACAGGCATCAATCAGCCCCAGCATTTT | CASSSGTGINQPQHF
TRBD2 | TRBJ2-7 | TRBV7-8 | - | TGTGCCAGCAGCCCTCGACTAGCGGGAGGGCCGGGTGAGCAGTACTTC | CASSPRLAGGPGEQYF
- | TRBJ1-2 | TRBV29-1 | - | TGCAGCGTTGAACCCGACAGGATCTATGGCTACACCTTC | CSVEPDRIYGYTF
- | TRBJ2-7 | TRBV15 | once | TGTGCCACCAGCAGAGGGGCCCCTTCCTACGAGCAGTACTTC | CATSRGAPSYEQYF
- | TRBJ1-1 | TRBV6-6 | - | TGTGCCAGCAGCCCCCTTGGGCGCACTGAAGCTTTCTTT | CASSPLGRTEAFF
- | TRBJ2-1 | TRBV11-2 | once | TGTGCCAGCAGGGTGAGTAATGAGCAGTTCTTC | CASRVSNEQFF
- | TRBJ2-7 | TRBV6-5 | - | TGTGCCAGCACGGGACACGGGGGTCAGCAGTACTTC | CASTGHGGQQYF
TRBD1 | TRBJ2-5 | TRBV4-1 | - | TGCGCCAGCAGCCGCCGGGACAGGGGGCTCCAAGAGACCCAGTACTTC | CASSRRDRGLQETQYF
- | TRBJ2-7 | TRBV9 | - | TGTGCCAGCAGCGTAGATACACCTTCCTACGAGCAGTACTTC | CASSVDTPSYEQYF
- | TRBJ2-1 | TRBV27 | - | TGTGCCAGCAGGGCATACAATGAGCAGTTCTTC | CASRAYNEQFF
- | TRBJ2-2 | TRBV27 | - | TGTGCCAGCAGTCCCTTCCTAGCGGGACAGGCCGGGGAGCTGTTTTTT | CASSPFLAGQAGELFF
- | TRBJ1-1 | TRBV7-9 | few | TGTGCCAGCAGCTCATTCGGCACTGAAGCTTTCTTT | CASSSFGTEAFF
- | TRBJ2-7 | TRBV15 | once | TGTGCCACCAGCAGAGATGGGGACGGTACCTACGAGCAGTACTTC | CATSRDGDGTYEQYF
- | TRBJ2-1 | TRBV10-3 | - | TGTGCCACTCTGTCCAGCAATGAGCAGTTCTTC | CATLSSNEQFF
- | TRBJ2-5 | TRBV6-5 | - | TGTGCCAGCAGCCCTGGGTATGGTTGGACCCAGTACTTC | CASSPGYGWTQYF
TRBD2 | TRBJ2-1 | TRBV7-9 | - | TGTGCCAGCAGCCGACTAGCTACGAATGAGCAGTTCTTC | CASSRLATNEQFF
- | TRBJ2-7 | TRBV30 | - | TGTGCCTGGAGTCCTGTTACAGGGCCCCACGAGCAGTACTTC | CAWSPVTGPHEQYF
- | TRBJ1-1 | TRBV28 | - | TGTGCCAGCAGTTTATGGGAGAGGAACACTGAAGCTTTCTTT | CASSLWERNTEAFF
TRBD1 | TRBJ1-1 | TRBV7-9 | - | TGTGCCAGCAGCTACGGGGGACAGGGGCCGGGCACTGAAGCTTTCTTT | CASSYGGQGPGTEAFF
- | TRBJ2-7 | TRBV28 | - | TGTGCCAGCAGTCCTCGCGATGGGAGACACTACGAGCAGTACTTC | CASSPRDGRHYEQYF
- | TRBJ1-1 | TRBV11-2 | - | TGTGCCAGCAGCCCGGGGAGCCAAATTGAAGCTTTCTTT | CASSPGSQIEAFF
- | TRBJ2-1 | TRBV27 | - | TGTGCCAGCAGTTTACTCGGGAGTGGGTTCAATGAGCAGTTCTTC | CASSLLGSGFNEQFF
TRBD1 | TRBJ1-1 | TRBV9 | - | TGTGCCAGCAGCCCCCGGGGGGGGACAGGGTCGGAGAACACTGAAGCTTTCTTT | CASSPRGGTGSENTEAFF
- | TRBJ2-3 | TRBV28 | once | TGTGCCAGCAGTTTATATAGTTTCGCAGATACGCAGTATTTT | CASSLYSFADTQYF
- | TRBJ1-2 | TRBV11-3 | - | TGTGCCAGCGGCGACCGGGGACGGATCTATGGCTACACCTTC | CASGDRGRIYGYTF
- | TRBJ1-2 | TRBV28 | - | TGTGCCAGCAGGAGGGACCGATCTAACTATGGCTACACCTTC | CASRRDRSNYGYTF
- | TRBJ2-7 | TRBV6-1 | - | TGTGCCAGCACCCTCGGGCGGGGCGGCGAGCAGTACTTC | CASTLGRGGEQYF
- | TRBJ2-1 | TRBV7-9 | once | TGTGCCAGCAGCCAGCCGTTTCGACAGGCGCGCAATGAGCAGTTCTTC | CASSQPFRQARNEQFF
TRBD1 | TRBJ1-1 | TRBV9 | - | TGTGCCAGCAGCGTAGCCCCGGTCCCGGGACAGGGGACCACTGAAGCTTTCTTT | CASSVAPVPGQGTTEAFF
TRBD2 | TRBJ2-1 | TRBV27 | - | TGTGCCAGCAGTTGGACTAGCTGGTACAATGAGCAGTTCTTC | CASSWTSWYNEQFF
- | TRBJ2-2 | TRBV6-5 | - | TGTGCCAGCAGTTACACCCAGGGCAGCACCGGGGAGCTGTTTTTT | CASSYTQGSTGELFF
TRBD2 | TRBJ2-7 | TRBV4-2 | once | TGTGCCAGCAGCCAAGGGGGGGAGGGCCCCTACGAGCAGTACTTC | CASSQGGEGPYEQYF
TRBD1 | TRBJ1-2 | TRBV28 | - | TGTGCCAGCAGATCCAGACAGGGGGCGCCCGGGGGCTACACCTTC | CASRSRQGAPGGYTF